This T cell receptor (beta chain) was identified during a study of T cell responses to AZD1222 COVID-19 vaccine. Notes on the study in general: The sample set comprised mostly white British donors with more females, and clonal diversity was possibly underestimated. Increased Spike-specific TCR breadth and depth were observed after two AZD1222 doses.

Generated by immunoSEQ multiplex PCR, the TCRdb table keeps only in-frame clones and is missing some. The data hold 100,000 to 150,000 clones, with roughly 89% observed a single time. Regarding this clone: The antigen is not known.

This CDR3 has 17 residues. CDR1 and CDR2 from the germline V gene are LNHNV and YYDKDF (reference sequence). The V gene lost 3 bases and the J gene lost 6 bases, with 21 bases spanning the gap. V and J are TRBV15 and TRBJ2-1; D remains ambiguous. This specimen was peripheral blood, taken on day 0 of AZD1222 vaccination. This receptor was obtained from an adult in good health. CDR3 DNA sequence: TGTGCCACCAGCAGGGAATTGGCGCCACCACCGATCAATGAGCAGTTCTTC. Translating it yields CATSRELAPPPINEQFF.